The 13 T cell receptor beta chains given below trace back to one sample, sequenced in a study of shared clonotypes between healthy human individuals. Assay: immunoSEQ multiplex PCR; the TCRdb copy retains only in-frame clones and omits some. This sample has 450,000 to 700,000 clones; roughly 96% occur once, and the top ten carry 0.09% to 0.13%. CD45RO-negative CD8 cells positively selected for CCR7 made up the naive population, which excluded terminally differentiated effector memory CD45RA+ cells. The specimen sequenced was naive CD8+ T cells sorted from blood. These receptors came from a woman in her thirties in good health.

The V gene is TRBV7-9, the J gene TRBJ2-5; tentatively, D is TRBD2 (5 bases). Trimming removed 2 bases at V and 6 bases at J, with 13 bases between. CDR3 length equals 14 residues. Germline CDR1 SEHNR, CDR2 FQNEAQ (reference sequence). In DNA form, the CDR3 reads TGTGCCAGCAGCTTAACGGAGGTTTGGAAGACCCAGTACTTC. Translated, it gives CASSLTEVWKTQYF.

The chain couples TRBV5-8 to TRBJ1-5; TRBD1 aligns across 10 bases. The V gene's germline CDR1 is SGHTS and CDR2 YDEGEE. V shed 3 bases, J shed 6 bases, and the junction held 3 bases outside the gene matches. CDR3 length equals 14 residues. CDR3 protein: CASSSGTGAQPQHF. In DNA, the CDR3 is TGTGCCAGCAGCTCCGGGACAGGGGCTCAGCCCCAGCATTTT.

This rearrangement joins TRBV27 to TRBJ2-3; perhaps D is TRBD1 or TRBD2 (8 bases each). The CDR3 consists of 18 residues. Trimming left V 4 bases short and J 0 bases short, with 20 bases between. The germline gives CDR1 MNHEY, CDR2 SMNVEV (reference sequence). The CDR3 DNA reads as TGTGCCAGCAGTTCCGACAGGGGACTAGGTTCAAGCACAGATACGCAGTATTTT. Amino acids: CASSSDRGLGSSTDTQYF.

Remarks on this clone: The identical CDR3 is also encoded by other nucleotide sequences in the sample. The chain couples TRBV5-6 to TRBJ2-7; 11 bases align to TRBD2. The CDR3 is 15 residues long. V shed 4 bases, J shed 2 bases, and the junction held 5 bases outside the gene matches. CDR1 and CDR2 from the germline V gene are SGHDT and YYEEEE. The CDR3 bases are TGTGCCAGCAGCGGTGGGACTAGCGGAACCTACGAGCAGTACTTC. It specifies CASSGGTSGTYEQYF.

The chain combines TRBV11-2 with TRBJ2-1; perhaps TRBD2 as D (6 bases). V shed 3 bases and J shed 9 bases, with 15 bases lying between them. The CDR3 spans 14 residues. Per the germline V gene, CDR1 is SGHAT and CDR2 is FQNNGV. The CDR3 here is CASSLGGPGFEQFF. The CDR3 DNA follows: TGTGCCAGCAGCTTGGGAGGCCCCGGGTTTGAGCAGTTCTTC.

With respect to this clone: The sample has other DNA sequences that encode this CDR3 too. V usage is TRBV10-1 and J usage is TRBJ1-1; no firm D call. With 0 bases removed from V and 1 base from J, the gap between germline ends came to 6 bases. Germline assignment: CDR1 WNHNN and CDR2 SYGVQD (reference sequence). This CDR3 region has 14 residues. This CDR3 is CASSESEENTEAFF. Here the CDR3 DNA reads TGCGCCAGCAGTGAGTCGGAGGAGAACACTGAAGCTTTCTTT.

The chain employs TRBV27 and TRBJ2-1; TRBD1 is a possible D gene (5 bases). Trimming pared 6 bases from V and 8 bases from J, leaving 17 bases between. Germline-derived CDR1 and CDR2 are MNHEY and SMNVEV (reference sequence). The CDR3 loop spans 14 amino acids. The CDR3 DNA follows: TGTGCCAGCAGCCCCACCGGCAGGGTCGATGAGCAGTTCTTC. It is translated as CASSPTGRVDEQFF.

The chain employs TRBV25-1 and TRBJ1-1; 7 positions agree with TRBD1. The CDR3 totals 14 residues. Germline CDR1 is MGHDK and CDR2 is SYGVNS. Losses at the gene ends were 11 bases for V and 4 bases for J; bases not matched to a gene: 13. The CDR3 loop is CASIGQVGRTEAFF. As DNA, the CDR3 is TGTGCCTCGATAGGACAGGTGGGGCGCACTGAAGCTTTCTTT.

The V call is TRBV5-4, the J call TRBJ2-7; D is ambiguous. The CDR3 covers 15 residues. Trimming shortened V by 2 bases and J by 2 bases, and 14 bases separated the two germline ends. The germline V gene encodes CDR1 SGHNT and CDR2 YYREEE (reference sequence). Written as DNA, the CDR3 is TGTGCCAGCAGCTTTTATAGGTCCGGCGCCTACGAGCAGTACTTC. Residues: CASSFYRSGAYEQYF. The whole variable domain, filled in from reference TRBV5-4 and TRBJ2-7, reads ETGVTQSPTHLIKTRGQQVTLRCSSQSGHNTVSWYQQALGQGPQFIFQYYREEENGRGNFPPRFSGLQFPNYSSELNVNALELDDSALYLCASSFYRSGAYEQYFGPGTRLTVT.

The rearrangement links TRBV29-1 to TRBJ2-2; D call uncertain. This CDR3 contains 13 residues. Germline-derived CDR1 and CDR2 are SQVTM and ANQGSEA. V gave up 4 bases and J gave up 1 base, with 7 bases separating them. CDR3 DNA: TGCAGCGTTGCCATGGAGAACACCGGGGAGCTGTTTTTT. Translation: CSVAMENTGELFF.

The chain uses TRBV27 and TRBJ2-1; D unclear. The germline V gene encodes CDR1 MNHEY and CDR2 SMNVEV (reference sequence). The germline V and J ends were trimmed by 8 bases and 5 bases, with 13 bases remaining between them. This CDR3 is 13 amino acids long. The CDR3 bases are TGTGCCAGCGGCTACAGCGCCGACAATGAGCAGTTCTTC. It codes for CASGYSADNEQFF.

This chain joins TRBV7-2 and TRBJ2-1; the D is unclear. Trimming cost V 3 bases and J 7 bases, with 13 bases left between them. CDR1 and CDR2 from the germline V gene are SGHTA and FQGNSA. The length of the CDR3 is 14 residues. The CDR3: CASSLGSLGNEQFF. As DNA, the CDR3 is TGTGCCAGCAGCTTGGGGTCTCTAGGGAATGAGCAGTTCTTC. Drawing the rest from reference TRBV7-2 and TRBJ2-1, the complete variable domain is GAGVSQSPSNKVTEKGKDVELRCDPISGHTALYWYRQSLGQGLEFLIYFQGNSAPDKSGLPSDRFSAERTGGSVSTLTIQRTQQEDSAVYLCASSLGSLGNEQFFGPGTRLTVL.

The J gene is TRBJ2-3, the V gene TRBV27, with D perhaps TRBD2 (6 bases). Trimming took off 0 bases at V and 5 bases at J, with 12 bases between the two ends. CDR1 and CDR2 from the germline V gene are MNHEY and SMNVEV (reference sequence). The CDR3 length is 15 residues. Here the CDR3 reads CASSLSNLGGDTQYF. The CDR3 bases are TGTGCCAGCAGTTTATCGAACCTGGGGGGAGATACGCAGTATTTT.